The T cell receptor (beta chain) described here comes from a study of blood T cell repertoires in COVID-19. Study-level background: The United States, Italy and Spain provided the acute and convalescent COVID-19 samples. The analysed material was cDNA or gDNA that came from T cells, B-cell-depleted T cells, or PBMCs.

Authors' analysis steps: Amplification of reference gene primers provided the estimated nucleated cell counts. The protocol was immunoSEQ multiplex PCR, while the TCRdb copy is restricted to in-frame clones and leaves out a portion. V and J calls and clone size are given by that table; D and trimming were obtained from the DNA. The sample has roughly 200,000 clones, about 80% seen once. V lost 1 base to trimming and J lost 2 bases; unmatched junction nucleotides: 9. CDR3 length: 16 residues. In germline, CDR1 is SGHDT, CDR2 YYEEEE. The V and J genes are TRBV5-6 and TRBJ2-7; 7 bases line up with TRBD1. Sequenced: peripheral blood. The receptor comes from a man over 45 with active or convalescent COVID-19. Written as DNA, the CDR3 is TGTGCCAGCAGCTTGTTTAGTAACAGGGGCACCTACGAGCAGTACTTC. Its protein product is CASSLFSNRGTYEQYF.